The clone carrying this T cell receptor beta chain was observed at least ten times. Its target is unknown. This sample stems from a study of identical twins. TCRdb ran MiXCR on the 5' RACE reads and lists one entry per CDR3 protein. This table holds approximately 670,000 distinct CDR3 sequences, approximately 6% found once. Study-level results: It was out-of-frame TCR alpha sharing in monozygotic twins that models underestimated.

All of the donors were Caucasians in good health. Source material: naive T cells sorted from blood. The clonotype was recovered from a man between 18 and 35 years old in good health.

The CDR3 coding sequence is TGCAGCGGTGGCTGGGGACAGCGCACAGATACGCAGTATTTT. It is translated as CSGGWGQRTDTQYF. This chain connects TRBV29-1 to TRBJ2-3, with 7 bases that match TRBD1. V trimming: 7 bases; J trimming: 1 base; junction bases outside the gene matches: 8. CDR3 length: 14 residues. The germline gives CDR1 SQVTM, CDR2 ANQGSEA.